Here is one TCR beta chain with its context. As yet, its antigen is unknown. Isolation per sample recovered at least 7 million PBMCs. Extracted total RNA amounted to at least 5 micrograms for each sample. A second roughly 7 to 11 cycle PCR used barcoded and J-beta primers. TCRdb reprocessed the 5' RACE reads with MiXCR, giving one entry per CDR3 protein. The data contain approximately 790,000 distinct CDR3 sequences, around 62% of them singletons. This sample stems from a study of blood T cells in healthy people across ages. Findings and caveats of the study: Diversity figures derived from one million T cells were judged to underestimate the true value.

Looked up from germline, CDR1 is MDHEN and CDR2 is SYDVKM. The CDR3 is 17 residues long. V was clipped by 4 bases and J by 2 bases; unmatched bases: 6. This TCR was recovered from a man younger than 40 in good health. The sample was blood. The V gene is TRBV28, the J gene TRBJ2-1, with 12 bases matching TRBD2. CDR3 DNA: TGTGCCAGCAGTTCCCCGAGACTAGCGGGAGCCTACAATGAGCAGTTCTTC. Translation gives CASSSPRLAGAYNEQFF.